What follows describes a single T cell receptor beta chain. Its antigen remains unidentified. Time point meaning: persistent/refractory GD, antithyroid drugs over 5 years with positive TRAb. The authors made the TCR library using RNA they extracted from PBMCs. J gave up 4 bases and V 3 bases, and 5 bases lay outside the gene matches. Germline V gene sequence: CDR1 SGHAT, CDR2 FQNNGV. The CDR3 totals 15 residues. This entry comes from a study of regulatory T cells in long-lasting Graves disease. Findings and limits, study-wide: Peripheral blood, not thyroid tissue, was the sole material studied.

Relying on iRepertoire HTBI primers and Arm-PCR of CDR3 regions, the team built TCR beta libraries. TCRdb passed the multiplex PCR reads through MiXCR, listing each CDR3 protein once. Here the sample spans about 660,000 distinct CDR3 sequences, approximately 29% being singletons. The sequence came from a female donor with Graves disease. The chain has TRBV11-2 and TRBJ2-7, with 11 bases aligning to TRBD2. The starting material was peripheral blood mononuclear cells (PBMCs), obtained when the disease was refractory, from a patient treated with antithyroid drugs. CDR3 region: CASSFRGLAEYEQYF. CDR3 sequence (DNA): TGTGCCAGCAGCTTTAGGGGACTAGCGGAATACGAGCAGTACTTC.